This T cell receptor (beta chain) was identified in a study of T-cell reconstitution after alpha-beta-depleted transplantation in children. To note about this clonotype: The antigen is undetermined.

A library of TCRbeta sequences, prepared with unique molecular identifiers, was generated. Using its own MiXCR run on the PCR reads, TCRdb lists one record per CDR3 protein. The table has fewer than 550,000 distinct CDR3 sequences, over 9.5% seen once. The V gene end was trimmed by 0 bases and the J gene end by 2 bases; junction bases not matched to a gene: 6. This CDR3 has 15 amino acids. CDR1 GTSNPN and CDR2 SVGIG come from the germline V gene (reference sequence). General study points: Fresh T-cell production supplied most of the T-cell counts and diversity seen one year after transplant. Some patients' high day-60 TCRbeta diversity was traced to surviving recipient T cells and thymic progenitors. Several hundred expanded graft clones reportedly were the source of alpha-beta T cells about two months after transplant.

The TCR comes from a female patient between 2 and 15 years old who had a stem cell transplant for aplastic anemia, so the T cells may come from the graft donor. Sequenced material: PBMCs, mostly from graft donor cells, taken 180 days after TCRalphabeta/CD19-depleted stem cell transplant. The genes are TRBV30 and TRBJ2-5, with 7 bases matching TRBD1. CDR3 sequence (DNA): TGTGCCTGGAGTGTATGGAGGACAGGTCAAGAGACCCAGTACTTC. This translates into CAWSVWRTGQETQYF.